A selection of T cell receptor beta chains follows, all from one sample in a study of CD8+ T cells in alopecia areata. Sequencing was performed with immunoSEQ multiplex PCR; in TCRdb, only in-frame clones are kept and a portion is missing. Of 50,000 to 70,000 clones in the sample, roughly 47% were seen once. Sequencing input: NKG2D-low CD8+ T cells sorted from blood. The origin of the receptors is a human donor with alopecia areata. Each CDR3 is given with its conserved first and last residue. The D gene is left open where the match is weak. Where a row states a size, it is once, few, many or the class of an expanded clone; other rows omit it.

len,d_gene,j_gene,abundance,v_gene,CDR3aa,CDR3nt
16,TRBD2,TRBJ2-5,-,TRBV7-8,CASSNETSGVGETQYF,TGTGCCAGCAGCAACGAGACTAGCGGGGTGGGGGAGACCCAGTACTTC
14,-,TRBJ2-3,-,TRBV7-8,CASSLRSHTDTQYF,TGTGCCAGCAGCTTAAGATCCCACACAGATACGCAGTATTTT
13,-,TRBJ1-2,few,TRBV12-5,CASGLRGGYGYTF,TGTGCTAGTGGCTTGCGGGGAGGCTATGGCTACACCTTC
14,TRBD1,TRBJ2-7,few,TRBV9,CASSVGQAPYEQYF,TGTGCCAGCAGCGTCGGACAGGCACCCTACGAGCAGTACTTC
14,TRBD2,TRBJ2-7,-,TRBV29-1,CSVVDSGISYEQYF,TGCAGCGTTGTCGATAGCGGGATATCCTACGAGCAGTACTTC
13,TRBD2,TRBJ2-1,-,TRBV27,CASGEGSRNEQFF,TGTGCCAGCGGGGAGGGAAGTCGCAATGAGCAGTTCTTC
13,-,TRBJ1-1,-,TRBV7-9,CASSLVSTGEAFF,TGTGCCAGCAGCTTAGTTAGTACGGGTGAAGCTTTCTTT
14,-,TRBJ1-2,-,TRBV11-1,CASRNPGQSYGYTF,TGTGCCAGTAGGAATCCCGGTCAAAGCTATGGCTACACCTTC
12,TRBD1,TRBJ2-1,-,TRBV5-1,CASSLGGQGRFF,TGCGCCAGCAGCTTGGGCGGACAGGGAAGGTTCTTC
16,TRBD2,TRBJ2-7,few,TRBV28,CASSLPPGGSIYEQYF,TGTGCCAGCAGTTTACCACCGGGGGGGTCCATCTACGAGCAGTACTTC
13,-,TRBJ1-1,-,TRBV27,CASSFGSNTEAFF,TGTGCCAGCAGTTTCGGGTCGAACACTGAAGCTTTCTTT
14,TRBD2,TRBJ2-1,-,TRBV2,CASSKTSFFPLQFF,TGTGCCAGCTCCAAGACTAGCTTTTTCCCTCTTCAGTTCTTC
15,-,TRBJ2-5,-,TRBV5-6,CASSSAGTFQETQYF,TGTGCCAGCAGCTCTGCTGGGACATTCCAAGAGACCCAGTACTTC
15,-,TRBJ2-7,few,TRBV9,CASSAVEGYSYEQYF,TGTGCCAGCAGCGCCGTCGAGGGGTACTCCTACGAGCAGTACTTC
10,-,TRBJ2-7,few,TRBV30,CAGWFREQYF,TGTGCCGGCTGGTTCCGCGAGCAGTACTTC
15,-,TRBJ2-2,few,TRBV14,CASSPGLPNTGELFF,TGTGCCAGCAGCCCCGGGCTGCCGAACACCGGGGAGCTGTTTTTT
11,-,TRBJ2-1,-,TRBV4-3,CASSQWGEQFF,TGCGCCAGCAGCCAATGGGGTGAGCAGTTCTTC
14,-,TRBJ1-1,-,TRBV7-8,CASETDGRNTEAFF,TGTGCCAGCGAAACCGACGGAAGAAACACTGAAGCTTTCTTT
11,-,TRBJ2-2,few,TRBV29-1,CSVDRTGELFF,TGCAGCGTTGACCGCACCGGGGAGCTGTTTTTT
12,-,TRBJ2-5,few,TRBV30,CAWRTVRETQYF,TGTGCCTGGAGGACAGTACGGGAGACCCAGTACTTC
12,-,TRBJ2-7,-,TRBV7-9,CASSSQGWEQYF,TGTGCCAGCAGCTCGCAGGGATGGGAGCAGTACTTC
13,-,TRBJ2-7,-,TRBV27,CASSLSKGGEQYF,TGTGCCAGCAGTTTATCGAAGGGAGGCGAGCAGTACTTC
13,-,TRBJ2-1,-,TRBV9,CASSSAARGEQFF,TGTGCCAGCTCTTCGGCCGCGAGGGGTGAGCAGTTCTTC
15,-,TRBJ1-2,-,TRBV5-6,CASSLEEGRNYGYTF,TGTGCCAGCAGCTTGGAGGAGGGGAGGAACTATGGCTACACCTTC
13,-,TRBJ1-5,-,TRBV27,CASSSSSTQPQHF,TGTGCCAGCAGTTCTTCAAGCACTCAGCCCCAGCATTTT
11,-,TRBJ1-1,-,TRBV5-1,CASSLNTEAFF,TGCGCCAGCAGTCTGAACACTGAAGCTTTCTTT
15,-,TRBJ1-5,-,TRBV9,CASSVGSYSNQPQHF,TGTGCCAGCAGCGTGGGGTCCTATAGCAATCAGCCCCAGCATTTT
16,-,TRBJ1-1,-,TRBV27,CASSLSLLGAGTEAFF,TGTGCCAGCAGTTTATCGCTTTTGGGGGCAGGCACTGAAGCTTTCTTT
14,-,TRBJ1-5,-,TRBV4-1,CASSPGLYNQPQHF,TGCGCCAGCAGCCCCGGACTGTACAATCAGCCCCAGCATTTT
14,-,TRBJ1-2,-,TRBV6-5,CASSYFRTDYGYTF,TGTGCCAGCAGTTACTTCCGTACCGACTATGGCTACACCTTC
12,-,TRBJ1-1,-,TRBV5-1,CASLGESTEAFF,TGCGCCAGCTTGGGGGAGTCCACTGAAGCTTTCTTT
14,TRBD1,TRBJ2-7,-,TRBV29-1,CSVEKGQGSYEQYF,TGCAGCGTGGAAAAGGGACAGGGATCCTACGAGCAGTACTTC
11,-,TRBJ2-7,-,TRBV29-1,CSVVSDYEQYF,TGCAGCGTAGTGAGCGACTACGAGCAGTACTTC
16,-,TRBJ2-1,few,TRBV14,CASSQTDSPPSDEQFF,TGTGCCAGCAGCCAAACGGATAGCCCCCCGTCGGATGAGCAGTTCTTC
13,-,TRBJ2-7,-,TRBV27,CASSGVRAYEQYF,TGTGCCAGCAGCGGCGTCAGGGCCTACGAGCAGTACTTC
14,TRBD1,TRBJ2-7,-,TRBV19,CASSLTGGSYEQYF,TGTGCCAGTAGCCTTACAGGGGGCTCCTACGAGCAGTACTTC
19,-,TRBJ2-1,-,TRBV2,CASSEAPRTVATSYNEQFF,TGTGCCAGCAGTGAAGCGCCCAGGACAGTGGCCACATCCTACAATGAGCAGTTCTTC
12,-,TRBJ2-1,-,TRBV5-4,CASSLAPDEQFF,TGTGCCAGCAGCTTGGCCCCAGATGAGCAGTTCTTC
15,-,TRBJ2-5,-,TRBV4-3,CASSQDSSARETQYF,TGCGCCAGCAGCCAAGATAGCAGCGCCAGGGAGACCCAGTACTTC
14,TRBD1,TRBJ2-5,-,TRBV28,CASSVQGAQETQYF,TGTGCCAGCAGCGTACAGGGGGCCCAAGAGACCCAGTACTTC
15,TRBD1,TRBJ2-5,few,TRBV7-9,CASSYRDRGEETQYF,TGTGCCAGCAGCTACCGGGACAGGGGGGAAGAGACCCAGTACTTC
15,-,TRBJ2-1,-,TRBV28,CASSLEGGLRNEQFF,TGTGCCAGCAGTTTGGAGGGAGGCCTCCGGAATGAGCAGTTCTTC